The source of this T cell receptor (beta chain) is a study of blood T cell repertoires in COVID-19 (dated by TCRdb to about 2020). The study in broad terms: Collaborator samples came from the United States, Italy and Spain and covered acute and convalescent phases of COVID-19. HLA class I and class II types, where available, came from metadata supplied by the sample provider rather than from assay-based typing. Subjects who had been exposed to COVID-19, were actively infected with it, or had recovered from it provided the deeply sampled blood TCRbeta repertoires that made up the dataset. The samples were drawn from two sources: the first 160 participants of the ongoing ImmuneRACE study, and 1,000 to 1,500 subjects contributed by 6 global collaborators. The material from the prospective study consisted of cDNA or gDNA derived from T cells, B-cell-depleted T cells, or PBMCs. The repertoires were released in a freely available public database intended as a resource for research on the immune response to SARS-CoV-2. Sample metadata almost always included a de-identified subject ID, COVID-19 status, age in years and sex. Overall study results and their limits: How much clinical and demographic metadata was included differed by source and by participant, and the metadata was provided uncurated.

The germline V gene supplies CDR1 SGHDN and CDR2 FVKESK. The trim is 1 base for V and 0 bases for J, with a gap of 10 bases between the germline ends. The CDR3 runs 16 amino acids, cysteine and phenylalanine included. The kept DNA is CDR3 alone, 48 bases in frame from the first base. The collaborating institutions used their own protocols to collect whole blood in K2EDTA tubes. For TCRbeta analysis, collaborator samples were shipped as frozen whole blood, as isolated PBMCs, or as DNA extracted from either sample type. The immunoSEQ Assay, a bias-controlled multiplex PCR, was used to amplify TCRbeta CDR3 regions from genomic DNA. On the authors' methods: Within the assay, amplification of reference gene primers was used to estimate how many nucleated cells each sample contained. Sequence reads were collapsed and filtered to measure the absolute abundance of every unique TCRbeta CDR3 rearrangement. Productive Simpson clonality was computed per sample as the square root of Simpson's diversity index over productive rearrangements. TCRdb retrieved this table from immuneACCESS and kept in-frame rearrangements only. Not all clones are present; in checked studies, unresolved V genes account for under half, and no reason is known for the remainder. The DNA was the basis for D and trimming; V, J and clone size are from that table. This sample lists roughly 49,000 clones; about nine tenths were detected once. The leading ten clones occupy about 6.7% of the sample.

This clone was detected only once. Its cognate antigen has yet to be identified. Base quality data are lacking; no much larger clone is found one base away. The receptor was derived from a man between 45 and 60 years old with active COVID-19. This sequence uses TRBV14 and TRBJ2-1, with the D gene uncertain. Sequences were obtained from peripheral blood. CDR3 sequence: CASSQGQISSYNEQFF. The nucleotide sequence is given as TGTGCCAGCAGCCAAGGGCAGATCAGCTCCTACAATGAGCAGTTCTTC.